The 32 T cell receptor beta chains listed next were all sequenced from one sample in a study of OX40 agonist ivuxolimab in advanced cancers. Profiling relied on immunoSEQ multiplex PCR, and the TCRdb table lists in-frame clones only, not all of them. This sample has tens of thousands of clones; roughly 78% occur once, and the top ten carry less than 2%. The sample in question was CD4+ or CD8+ T cells sorted from blood, obtained in a trial of the OX40 agonist ivuxolimab. These receptors all come from an adult with an advanced solid tumor such as melanoma, head and neck, liver or kidney cancer.

The chain employs TRBV18 and TRBJ1-2; D gene ambiguous. Trimming left V 0 bases short and J 8 bases short, with 16 bases between. The CDR3 has 15 residues. Germline V gene lookup returns CDR1 KGHSH and CDR2 LQKENI. The CDR3 loop is CASSPPSTPMGGYTF. The CDR3 DNA reads TGTGCCAGCTCACCACCCTCCACACCCATGGGCGGCTACACCTTC.

This clone was recorded a few times. The chain couples TRBV30 to TRBJ1-1; D might be TRBD1 (5 bases). V lost 1 base to trimming and J lost 11 bases, with 14 bases between them. CDR3 length: 12 amino acids. Germline assignment: CDR1 GTSNPN and CDR2 SVGIG (reference sequence). DNA for the CDR3: TGTGCCTGGAGTGCAGGGTCCGAAACGGCTTTCTTT. It translates to CAWSAGSETAFF.

The chain carries TRBV7-2 and TRBJ2-7; TRBD2 aligns across 8 bases. Germline CDR1 reads SGHTA; CDR2 reads FQGNSA. Trimming at V came to 6 bases and at J to 7 bases, leaving 14 bases not matched to a gene. The CDR3 covers 15 residues. CDR3 in DNA: TGTGCCAGCAGACCTTCCCGGGGGGGCCTTGGAGAGCAGTACTTC. It codes for CASRPSRGGLGEQYF.

This clone was detected only once. V and J are TRBV9 and TRBJ1-1; 8 nucleotides align to TRBD1. Trimming removed 4 bases from V and 3 bases from J; junction bases left unmatched: 8. This CDR3 comprises 15 residues. CDR1 SGDLS and CDR2 YYNGEE come from the germline V gene. The CDR3 sequence: CASSPSDRGDTEAFF. Written as DNA, the CDR3 is TGTGCCAGCAGCCCTTCCGACAGGGGAGACACTGAAGCTTTCTTT.

This chain's CDR3 is CASSLGTQVPETQYF. As DNA, the CDR3 is TGTGCCAGCTCCCTTGGGACCCAAGTCCCGGAGACCCAGTACTTC. The V and J genes are TRBV28 and TRBJ2-5; D possibly uses TRBD1 or TRBD2 (5 bases each). Trimming shortened V by 8 bases and J by 5 bases, and 21 bases separated the two germline ends. Per the germline V gene, CDR1 is MDHEN and CDR2 is SYDVKM. The CDR3 loop spans 15 amino acids.

The chain couples TRBV5-8 to TRBJ1-2; D is undetermined. Per germline, CDR1 SGHTS and CDR2 YDEGEE. This CDR3 comprises 11 residues. V lost 2 bases to trimming and J lost 7 bases, with 6 bases between them. This CDR3 reads CASSFSVGYTF. The DNA for the CDR3 is TGTGCCAGCAGCTTCTCAGTTGGCTACACCTTC.

The rearrangement uses TRBV21-1 and TRBJ1-2. TRBV21-1 is termed a pseudogene. The CDR3 loop spans 17 amino acids. CDR3: CASSKPIRTIRNPGYTF. CDR3 nucleotides: TGTGCCAGCAGCAAACCAATTCGAACCATCCGGAACCCCGGCTACACCTTC.

The V call is TRBV2, the J call TRBJ2-7; 7 nucleotides align to TRBD2. The germline V gene has CDR1 SNHLY and CDR2 FYNNEI. Trimming at V came to 4 bases and at J to 5 bases, leaving 11 bases not matched to a gene. The CDR3 covers 15 residues. The CDR3 protein is CASSVRGLVTNEQYF. CDR3 DNA sequence: TGTGCCAGCAGTGTAAGAGGACTAGTCACCAACGAGCAGTACTTC.

V and J are TRBV28 and TRBJ2-7, with D hard to call. Trimming took off 3 bases at V and 5 bases at J, with 14 bases between the two ends. Looked up from germline, CDR1 is MDHEN and CDR2 is SYDVKM. CDR3 length: 14 amino acids. The CDR3 DNA reads TGTGCCAGCAGTTTCCCTAGTATGAGCCACGAGCAGTACTTC. Its translation: CASSFPSMSHEQYF.

The chain combines TRBV11-3 with TRBJ2-2, with 10 nucleotides matching TRBD1. Unmatched junction bases numbered 5, after V lost 3 bases and J lost 4 bases. The V gene's germline CDR1 is SGHNT and CDR2 YENEEA. The CDR3 contains 16 residues. The CDR3 loop is CASSFTGTGVTGELFF. The CDR3 DNA is TGTGCCAGCAGCTTCACCGGGACAGGGGTCACCGGGGAGCTGTTTTTT.

This clone was seen just once. The V gene is TRBV28, the J gene TRBJ2-7; 10 positions agree with TRBD2. CDR3 size: 15 residues. The trim removed 6 bases at V and 4 bases at J, leaving 9 bases unmatched. Germline CDR1 reads MDHEN; CDR2 reads SYDVKM. In DNA form, the CDR3 reads TGTGCCAGCAGCACGCTAGCGGGGGCCCAATACGAGCAGTACTTC. It encodes CASSTLAGAQYEQYF.

The chain combines TRBV6-6 with TRBJ2-3; D is unresolved. V was clipped by 1 base and J by 3 bases, with 2 bases between them. The CDR3 sequence is 12 residues long. Looked up from germline, CDR1 is MNHNY and CDR2 is SVGAGI (reference sequence). The CDR3 is CASSYLTDTQYF. The CDR3 nucleotides read TGTGCCAGCAGTTACTTGACAGATACGCAGTATTTT.

The chain is built from TRBV9 and TRBJ1-1; the D gene is possibly TRBD1 (5 bases). The CDR3 is 16 residues long. Germline-derived CDR1 and CDR2 are SGDLS and YYNGEE. The V and J ends lost 0 bases and 1 base respectively, with 13 bases between them. The CDR3 sequence is CASSVAAGTTNTEAFF. The DNA for the CDR3 is TGTGCCAGCAGCGTAGCTGCAGGGACTACGAACACTGAAGCTTTCTTT.

Notes on this clone: Other DNA sequences in this sample translate to the same CDR3. This rearrangement joins TRBV7-2 to TRBJ2-3; 8 bases are shared with TRBD2. V lost 4 bases, J lost 2 bases, and 5 bases stayed unmatched. CDR1 is SGHTA and CDR2 is FQGNSA in the germline V gene. The CDR3 contains 15 residues. CDR3 region: CASSSHSGATDTQYF. The CDR3 bases are TGTGCCAGCAGCTCGCATAGCGGGGCCACAGATACGCAGTATTTT.

This clone was detected a few times. The chain is built from TRBV2 and TRBJ2-2; D is unresolved. This CDR3 region has 15 residues. V dropped 5 bases and J dropped 5 bases, with 15 bases sitting between them. CDR1 and CDR2 from the germline V gene are SNHLY and FYNNEI. The DNA of the CDR3 is TGTGCCAGCAGTCCTCGTCGAGTCGGGACCGGGGAGCTGTTTTTT. Its protein is CASSPRRVGTGELFF.

The V and J genes are TRBV25-1 and TRBJ1-2; TRBD1 matches 7 bases. The ends lost 4 bases at V and 7 bases at J; junction bases unmatched: 12. Germline loops: CDR1 MGHDK, CDR2 SYGVNS. This CDR3 has 15 residues. The CDR3 nucleotides read TGTGCCAGCAGTGGCCAACTTGGAGGGGGCGGTGGCTACACCTTC. It encodes CASSGQLGGGGGYTF.

The J gene is TRBJ1-2, the V gene TRBV7-9; the match to TRBD1 covers 8 bases. Trimming took 5 bases from V and 4 from J; bases not matched to a gene: 6. CDR3 length: 14 amino acids. The V gene's germline CDR1 is SEHNR and CDR2 FQNEAQ (reference sequence). The DNA for the CDR3 is TGTGCCAGCAGCCAGGGGGCGTCGGGCTATGGCTACACCTTC. Its translation: CASSQGASGYGYTF.

V usage is TRBV6-1 and J usage is TRBJ1-5, with D uncertain. The germline V and J ends were trimmed by 1 base and 3 bases, with 4 bases remaining between them. This CDR3 contains 13 residues. CDR1 is MNHNS and CDR2 is SASEGT in the germline V gene. The CDR3 protein is CASSEGANQPQHF. In DNA, the CDR3 is TGTGCCAGCAGTGAAGGGGCCAATCAGCCCCAGCATTTT.

This chain links TRBV7-2 with TRBJ2-1, with a weak D call TRBD1 (5 bases). V was cut by 5 bases and J by 2 bases, with 10 bases left in between. The CDR3 runs 14 residues. CDR1 is SGHTA and CDR2 is FQGNSA in the germline V gene. The chain's CDR3 is CASSRTGAYNEQFF. Here the CDR3 DNA reads TGTGCCAGCAGCCGTACAGGAGCCTACAATGAGCAGTTCTTC.

This clone appeared a single time. The rearrangement joins TRBV28 to TRBJ1-5, with D uncertain. Germline V gene data show CDR1 as MDHEN and CDR2 as SYDVKM. The CDR3 is 13 residues long. V was shortened by 3 bases and J by 8 bases, with 11 bases between the two germline ends. Here the CDR3 DNA reads TGTGCCAGCAGTTTTACAGCTCGTGAGCCCCAGCATTTT. It encodes CASSFTAREPQHF.

The chain joins TRBV10-2 to TRBJ2-2; TRBD1 aligns across 9 bases. V gave up 10 bases and J gave up 4 bases; unmatched junction bases: 4. CDR3 size: 13 residues. Germline assignment: CDR1 WSHSY and CDR2 SAAADI. The CDR3 DNA sequence: TGCGCCATAGACAGGGGGGGCACCGGGGAGCTGTTTTTT. Translating it yields CAIDRGGTGELFF.

The chain carries TRBV6-1 and TRBJ2-1; 8 bases match TRBD1. The CDR3 covers 13 residues. V was pared by 1 base and J by 13 bases, with 6 bases of the junction left unmatched. Germline CDR1 is MNHNS and CDR2 is SASEGT. The CDR3 is CASSEVPTGAQFF. CDR3 sequence (DNA): TGTGCCAGCAGTGAAGTCCCGACAGGGGCTCAGTTCTTC.

This clone was found a few times. This chain joins TRBV11-2 and TRBJ2-1, with 14 bases lining up with TRBD2. Looked up from germline, CDR1 is SGHAT and CDR2 is FQNNGV. With V trimmed by 8 bases and J by 7 bases, 1 base remained unmatched. The CDR3 consists of 13 residues. This CDR3 is CASRTSGRNEQFF. The CDR3 DNA is TGTGCCAGCCGGACTAGCGGGAGGAATGAGCAGTTCTTC.

Judged by abundance, this clone is medium-sized. The V gene is TRBV21-1, the J gene TRBJ2-7; TRBD1, the table's D call, lacks a check against the DNA. TRBV21-1 is described as a pseudogene. This CDR3 contains 16 residues. CDR3 loop: CASSADPTGDTYEQYF. The CDR3 region has the DNA TGTGCCAGCAGCGCAGACCCGACAGGGGATACCTACGAGCAGTACTTC.

The J gene is TRBJ2-7, the V gene TRBV11-3, with TRBD2 matching 10 bases. CDR3 length equals 20 residues. Germline CDR1 reads SGHNT; CDR2 reads YENEEA. With 3 bases clipped from V and 0 bases from J, the junction kept 17 bases outside the gene matches. The CDR3 here is CASSFVISGGSPNSSYEQYF. The CDR3 DNA reads as TGTGCCAGCAGCTTCGTTATTAGCGGGGGGTCTCCGAATAGCTCCTACGAGCAGTACTTC.

This clone was detected a few times. The chain recombines TRBV7-6 with TRBJ2-2, with 12 nucleotides matching TRBD1. Germline CDR1 and CDR2: SGHVS and FNYEAQ. This CDR3 has 15 residues. Unmatched junction bases numbered 5, after V lost 5 bases and J lost 7 bases. CDR3 DNA: TGTGCCAGCAGCCAGGGACAGGGGGCATACGGGGAGCTGTTTTTT. Encoded protein: CASSQGQGAYGELFF.

V is TRBV19 and J is TRBJ1-1, with D unresolved. The CDR3 sequence is 13 residues long. Germline V CDR1 and CDR2: LNHDA, SQIVND (reference sequence). V gave up 8 bases and J gave up 6 bases, with 16 bases separating them. CDR3 amino acids: CASGLGSGAEAFF. CDR3 DNA sequence: TGTGCCAGTGGTTTGGGTTCTGGAGCTGAAGCTTTCTTT. Full variable domain (rest looked up from reference TRBV19 and TRBJ1-1): DGGITQSPKYLFRKEGQNVTLSCEQNLNHDAMYWYRQDPGQGLRLIYYSQIVNDFQKGDIAEGYSVSREKKESFPLTVTSAQKNPTAFYLCASGLGSGAEAFFGQGTRLTVV.

The chain is built from TRBV29-1 and TRBJ1-2; 8 bases line up with TRBD1. This CDR3 has 12 residues. V gave up 2 bases and J gave up 7 bases; unmatched junction bases: 3. Germline V gene lookup returns CDR1 SQVTM and CDR2 ANQGSEA. CDR3 region: CSVEQGAGGYTF. CDR3 in DNA: TGCAGCGTTGAACAGGGGGCGGGTGGCTACACCTTC.

V usage is TRBV6-1 and J usage is TRBJ1-5; maybe TRBD1 (6 bases). V lost 6 bases to trimming and J lost 6 bases, with 15 bases between them. There are 14 residues in the CDR3. Per germline, CDR1 MNHNS and CDR2 SASEGT. The CDR3 DNA reads TGTGCCAGCAGAGAGACAGGATCGGTTCAGCCCCAGCATTTT. This encodes CASRETGSVQPQHF.

The V gene is TRBV9, the J gene TRBJ2-2; D may correspond to TRBD1 or TRBD2 (5 bases each). Germline loops: CDR1 SGDLS, CDR2 YYNGEE. This CDR3 region has 16 residues. The V gene lost 3 bases and the J gene lost 2 bases, with 14 bases spanning the gap. CDR3 sequence reads: CASSAHGTGNTGELFF. As DNA, the CDR3 is TGTGCCAGCAGCGCCCACGGGACGGGAAACACCGGGGAGCTGTTTTTT.

The genes are TRBV6-5 and TRBJ2-5; D could derive from TRBD1 or TRBD2 (5 bases each). The CDR3 sequence is 14 residues long. Between the trimmed V and J ends, which lost 9 bases and 4 bases, there was a span of 18 bases. Germline V lookup: CDR1 MNHEY, CDR2 SVGAGI. The CDR3 DNA is TGTGCCAGTTGGGACCGGGCTCGGGCAGAGACCCAGTACTTC. It is translated as CASWDRARAETQYF.

The chain employs TRBV6-5 and TRBJ2-2, with D hard to call. V was pared by 2 bases and J by 4 bases, with 8 bases between. CDR1 is MNHEY and CDR2 is SVGAGI in the germline V gene. The CDR3 totals 14 residues. In DNA, the CDR3 is TGTGCCAGCAGTTACGTGAAAGGCACCGGGGAGCTGTTTTTT. As protein: CASSYVKGTGELFF.